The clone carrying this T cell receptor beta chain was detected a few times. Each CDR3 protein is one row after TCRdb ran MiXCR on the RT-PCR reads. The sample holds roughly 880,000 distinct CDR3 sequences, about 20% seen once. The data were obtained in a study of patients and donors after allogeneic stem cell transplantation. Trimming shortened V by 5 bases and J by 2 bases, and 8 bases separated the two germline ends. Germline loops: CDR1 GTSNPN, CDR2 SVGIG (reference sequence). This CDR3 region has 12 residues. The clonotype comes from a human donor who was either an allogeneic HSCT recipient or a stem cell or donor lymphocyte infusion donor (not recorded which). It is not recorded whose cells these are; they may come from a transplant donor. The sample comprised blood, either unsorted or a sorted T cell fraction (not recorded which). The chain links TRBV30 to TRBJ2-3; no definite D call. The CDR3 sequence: CAWRHSTDTQYF. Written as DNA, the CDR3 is TGTGCCTGGCGACACTCCACAGATACGCAGTATTTT.